This TCR beta chain was recorded in a study of human T cells and chemical hapten exposure (dated by TCRdb to about 2021). About the full investigation: For sensitization, 2% DPC in acetone was applied to a 2 cm by 2 cm area of upper inner arm skin. Weekly therapeutic DPC doses were additionally applied to the scalp of patients throughout the approximately 25-week study period. Patch tests used Finn chambers with 0.01% DPC on the upper back, scored after 6 days by International Contact Dermatitis Research Group standards. The mostly female patient cohort included alopecia areata with under or over 50% scalp involvement, alopecia totalis and alopecia universalis. The libraries were sequenced as a pool, and the TCR yield per sample differed mostly because of small variations in library volumes within the pool. Peripheral blood TCR repertoire changes were tracked in vivo in alopecia patients during primary and secondary sensitization to the hapten diphenylcyclopropenone (DPC). Blood samples were taken from patients before sensitization (week 0) and at 2, 6 and about 24 weeks after DPC sensitization. Some 29 alopecia patients gave blood for TCR sequencing at one to four time points (pre-sensitization, 2, 6 and 24 weeks). Beyond this particular receptor, the publication reports: The number of TCRs above 1 in 1000 frequency did not change with DPC sensitization; there was no evidence of global repertoire structure alterations. Compared with pre-sensitization or healthy control sets, expanded TCRs formed significantly more large CDR3 similarity clusters, which is consistent with antigen-driven responses. Because every patient had alopecia, a presumed autoimmune disease, the patients' immune response might differ from that of healthy individuals. The number of PT1 expanded TCRs positively correlated with patch test score, significant at thresholds 8, 16 and 32 but not 4. After repeated subsampling, the strength of the expansion versus patch-test correlation and the threshold at which it became significant changed.

Preparation of the library involved RACE. The reads were generated on a NextSeq 500. Library preparation attached unique molecular identifiers to individual cDNA molecules for quantitative, reproducible TCR counting. Both TCR alpha and TCR beta chains were sequenced from each blood RNA sample. The authors' pipeline ran thus. Samples had a median of roughly 99,000 TCRs, with a range from roughly 23,224 to 750,000. The Decombinator software suite was used to annotate the V, J and CDR3 of the TCR reads. To make PS versus PT1 abundance plots, every sample was subsampled to the same number of TCRs (28,000). TCRs were defined as expanded if absent before sensitization and observed at least eight times at the 2-week time point. TCRdb reanalyzed the raw reads on its own, using fastp at Q25 for trimming and MiXCR for clone calling, and kept in-frame beta chains. Rows merge per CDR3 protein into single entries with the most common DNA and genes. TCRdb's processing, not the authors', yielded these V and J calls. The sample table holds approximately 79,000 distinct CDR3 sequences, of which 10% were seen once. The ten top clones hold about 1.4% of the sample.

According to the germline V gene (reference sequence), CDR1 reads SEHNR and CDR2 reads FQNEAQ. Reading from cysteine to phenylalanine, the CDR3 counts 14 amino acids. The read is trimmed to its CDR3 DNA, 42 bases read in frame from base 1. Cut back by 5 bases and 2 bases, the V and J ends lie 13 bases apart. Read against the paper, the sample's time point label means: patch test 1, 2 weeks after DPC sensitization. Per the publication, the treatment or condition label means: therapeutic diphenylcyclopropenone sensitization with weekly scalp DPC. At each patch-test visit, blood was drawn before the patch test was applied. Patients were eligible if aged 18 to 70, diagnosed with alopecia and judged suitable for DPC therapy, and pregnant patients were excluded. Total RNA was extracted from unfractionated whole blood collected in Tempus Blood RNA tubes. Of note for this clonotype: The antigen it recognizes is unknown. It has no much larger one-base neighbor in the sample; base qualities were not kept.

The chain joins TRBV7-9 to TRBJ2-7, with the D segment possibly TRBD1 or TRBD2, each aligning over 5 bases. The material was whole blood, obtained in connection with sensitization to the hapten diphenylcyclopropenone (DPC). The clonotype comes from a woman between 45 and 65 years old with alopecia areata. Some clones in this sample may be carry-over from other donors' samples. The CDR3 has the sequence CASSPGRVTYEQYF. In nucleotide form, the sequence is TGTGCCAGCAGCCCGGGGCGGGTCACCTACGAGCAGTACTTC.